The T cell receptor (beta chain) described here comes from a study of untreated major depressive disorder. Germline V lookup: CDR1 LGHNA, CDR2 YSLEER. Trimming took 1 base from V and 0 from J, leaving 8 bases between them. There are 15 residues in the CDR3. Using immunoSEQ multiplex PCR, the repertoire was profiled, and TCRdb retains in-frame clones only, with some absent. The repertoire holds approximately 20,000 clones, with 85% to 90% as singletons. Findings and limits, study-wide: Private clones made up every subject's top five TRBV05-01 clones.

Each depressed patient was pairwise matched to a non-depressed control for sex, age, current smoking status and body mass index. Magnetic negative selection enriched CD4+ T cells from thawed PBMCs. As to this clone: Its antigen is undetermined.

This chain connects TRBV4-3 to TRBJ2-3, with no clear D. The source is a woman aged 30 to 39 in good health. Sequenced sample: CD4+ T cells from PBMCs. CDR3 sequence (DNA): TGCGCCAGCAGCCAAGGCGGTACTAGCACAGATACGCAGTATTTT. It is translated as CASSQGGTSTDTQYF.